This entry lists 22 T cell receptor beta chains sequenced from one sample in a study of blood T cell repertoires in COVID-19. Assay: immunoSEQ multiplex PCR; the TCRdb copy retains only in-frame clones and omits some. Here the sample spans about 100,000 clones, roughly 89% being singletons. The sample was peripheral blood. The receptor source for this set is a woman aged 45-65 years with COVID-19, enrolled during active disease.

V usage is TRBV9 and J usage is TRBJ2-2; TRBD1 matches 9 bases. The CDR3 has 15 residues. V shed 3 bases, J shed 6 bases, and the junction held 6 bases outside the gene matches. Germline CDR1 SGDLS, CDR2 YYNGEE. The CDR3 DNA reads as TGTGCCAGCAGCGATGAGACAGGGGGATCCGGGGAGCTGTTTTTT. Protein product: CASSDETGGSGELFF.

The CDR3 sequence is CASSPQQGANYGYTF. CDR3 nucleotides: TGTGCCAGCTCACCACAACAGGGAGCTAACTATGGCTACACCTTC. The chain has TRBV18 and TRBJ1-2; tentatively, D is TRBD1 (6 bases). The CDR3 is made up of 15 amino acids. Germline V gene data show CDR1 as KGHSH and CDR2 as LQKENI. V lost 1 base, J lost 0 bases, and 9 bases lay in between.

The CDR3 nucleotides are TGTGCCAGTAGTATAGATCTGCGGGAAAAACTGTTTTTT. Protein: CASSIDLREKLFF. The chain is built from TRBV19 and TRBJ1-4, with D unclear. Trimming removed 0 bases at V and 8 bases at J, with 7 bases between. Germline CDR1 reads LNHDA; CDR2 reads SQIVND (reference sequence). There are 13 residues in the CDR3.

J is TRBJ1-5 and V is TRBV10-2, with D unclear. The ends were cut back, 5 bases at V and 8 bases at J, with 16 bases in the middle. The germline V gene encodes CDR1 WSHSY and CDR2 SAAADI. CDR3 size: 14 residues. For the CDR3, the DNA is TGCGCCAGCAGTCCAAGAGGCACAATCAAGCCCCAGCATTTT. Translating gives CASSPRGTIKPQHF.

The J gene is TRBJ2-2, the V gene TRBV9; 7 positions agree with TRBD1. Losses at the gene ends were 0 bases for V and 0 bases for J; bases not matched to a gene: 5. The V gene's germline CDR1 is SGDLS and CDR2 YYNGEE. The CDR3 consists of 17 residues. DNA of the CDR3: TGTGCCAGCAGCGTAGGCAGGACAGGTTCGAACACCGGGGAGCTGTTTTTT. Protein sequence: CASSVGRTGSNTGELFF.

The chain recombines TRBV27 with TRBJ2-3, with TRBD1 matching over 7 bases. Germline trimming cut 4 bases from V and 10 bases from J; bases unmatched to any gene: 11. Germline CDR1 reads MNHEY; CDR2 reads SMNVEV (reference sequence). The length of the CDR3 is 14 residues. The CDR3 DNA follows: TGTGCCAGCAGTTCAGACAGGGTCTCTTCCCCGCAGTATTTT. Protein: CASSSDRVSSPQYF.

This sequence joins TRBV19 and TRBJ1-4; D possibly corresponds to TRBD1 (5 bases). The germline V gene encodes CDR1 LNHDA and CDR2 SQIVND (reference sequence). The CDR3 covers 15 residues. V was trimmed by 7 bases and J by 7 bases, leaving 19 bases between them. In nucleotides, the CDR3 is TGTGCCAGTAAAGCACAACCCGGGGGAACTGAAAAACTGTTTTTT. Its translation is CASKAQPGGTEKLFF.

The CDR3: CASSPHPAGTGRPQHF. CDR3 coding DNA: TGCGCCAGCAGCCCTCATCCAGCCGGGACAGGGAGGCCCCAGCATTTT. V is TRBV4-1 and J is TRBJ1-5, with 9 nucleotides matching TRBD1. The length of the CDR3 is 16 residues. The J segment lost 9 bases and the V segment lost 4 bases, leaving 13 bases of the junction unmatched. Germline-derived CDR1 and CDR2 are MGHRA and YSYEKL.

The chain employs TRBV7-2 and TRBJ1-3; D possibly corresponds to TRBD1 (5 bases). CDR1 SGHTA and CDR2 FQGNSA come from the germline V gene. The ends were cut back, 5 bases at V and 4 bases at J, with 18 bases in the middle. CDR3 length: 16 amino acids. DNA for the CDR3: TGTGCCAGCAGCAAAACCCCCCCAGGGATGGGAAACACCATATATTTT. Amino acids: CASSKTPPGMGNTIYF.

The J gene is TRBJ2-2, the V gene TRBV12-5; 7 bases agree with TRBD1. The V and J ends lost 0 bases and 5 bases, in that order; junction bases with no gene match: 6. The CDR3 has 16 amino acids. Germline V CDR1 and CDR2: LGHNT, FRNRAP. The chain's CDR3 is CASGLVAGGWTGELFF. CDR3 bases: TGTGCTAGTGGTTTGGTAGCAGGGGGTTGGACCGGGGAGCTGTTTTTT.

The chain carries TRBV6-5 and TRBJ1-6; TRBD1 agrees at 11 bases. There are 14 residues in the CDR3. With 6 bases clipped from V and 10 bases from J, the junction kept 5 bases outside the gene matches. Looked up from germline, CDR1 is MNHEY and CDR2 is SVGAGI. The DNA for the CDR3 is TGTGCCAGCAGCATCGGGACAGGGGGATCACCCCTCCACTTT. Translated, it gives CASSIGTGGSPLHF.

In its sample, this clone was seen once. This chain connects TRBV6-1 to TRBJ1-2; a possible D gene is TRBD1 (5 bases). Trimming took off 2 bases at V and 6 bases at J, with 13 bases between the two ends. The CDR3 covers 14 residues. CDR1 and CDR2 (germline): MNHNS, SASEGT. Here the CDR3 DNA reads TGTGCCAGCAGTGAACTTACAGGCCGCGATGGCTACACCTTC. This gives the protein CASSELTGRDGYTF.

V is TRBV5-1 and J is TRBJ1-2; 8 nucleotides agree with TRBD1. V trimming: 2 bases; J trimming: 4 bases; junction bases outside the gene matches: 4. Germline V gives CDR1 SGHRS, CDR2 YFSETQ. CDR3 length: 14 amino acids. DNA for the CDR3: TGCGCCAGCAGCTTAGTTACAGGGGGCTATGGCTACACCTTC. Protein product: CASSLVTGGYGYTF.

The rearrangement links TRBV28 to TRBJ1-4, with D maybe TRBD1 (6 bases). The CDR3 is 14 residues long. The ends were cut back, 4 bases at V and 2 bases at J, with 8 bases in the middle. The germline V gene has CDR1 MDHEN and CDR2 SYDVKM. The CDR3 is CASSYRVTNEKLFF. The DNA for the CDR3 is TGTGCCAGCAGTTACAGGGTGACTAATGAAAAACTGTTTTTT.

The chain carries TRBV4-1 and TRBJ2-3; D not resolved. Germline values: CDR1 MGHRA, CDR2 YSYEKL. CDR3 length: 18 residues. V lost 0 bases to trimming and J lost 0 bases, with 16 bases between them. The CDR3 loop reads CASSQDGPPSVSTDTQYF. The CDR3 DNA reads as TGCGCCAGCAGCCAAGATGGTCCCCCAAGCGTGAGCACAGATACGCAGTATTTT.

The gene calls are TRBV30 and TRBJ1-6; D call uncertain. CDR1 and CDR2 from the germline V gene are GTSNPN and SVGIG (reference sequence). The CDR3 spans 14 residues. The ends were cut back, 3 bases at V and 3 bases at J, with 9 bases in the middle. The DNA for the CDR3 is TGTGCCTGGAGCCCCGGGAGCTATAATTCACCCCTCCACTTT. Protein: CAWSPGSYNSPLHF.

This sequence joins TRBV13 and TRBJ1-1; 8 positions agree with TRBD1. Unmatched junction bases numbered 2, after V lost 5 bases and J lost 3 bases. The CDR3 has 13 amino acids. The germline gives CDR1 PRHDT, CDR2 FYEKMQ (reference sequence). This chain's CDR3 is CASSQQGDTEAFF. The DNA of the CDR3 is TGTGCCAGCAGCCAACAGGGGGACACTGAAGCTTTCTTT.

The J gene is TRBJ1-1, the V gene TRBV11-3; 7 positions agree with TRBD1. CDR1 SGHNT and CDR2 YENEEA come from the germline V gene. The ends lost 1 base at V and 0 bases at J; junction bases unmatched: 5. The CDR3 contains 16 residues. CDR3 residues: CASSLGRGPMNTEAFF. Here the CDR3 DNA reads TGTGCCAGCAGCTTAGGGAGGGGGCCTATGAACACTGAAGCTTTCTTT.

This chain connects TRBV5-1 to TRBJ2-3; TRBD2 agrees at 11 bases. The V gene's germline CDR1 is SGHRS and CDR2 YFSETQ. V shed 1 base, J shed 0 bases, and the junction held 1 base outside the gene matches. The CDR3 loop spans 16 amino acids. DNA of the CDR3: TGCGCCAGCAGCTTGCTAGCGGGGGGTAGCACAGATACGCAGTATTTT. Protein product: CASSLLAGGSTDTQYF.

V gene TRBV5-4 combines with J gene TRBJ2-1; maybe TRBD2 (5 bases). Trimming stripped 4 bases from V and 0 bases from J, with 11 bases between. From germline, CDR1 is SGHNT and CDR2 YYREEE (reference sequence). CDR3 length: 15 residues. The CDR3 reads CASSGEGISYNEQFF. As DNA, the CDR3 is TGTGCCAGCAGCGGTGAGGGCATCTCCTACAATGAGCAGTTCTTC.

This clone was counted a single time. The chain is built from TRBV9 and TRBJ2-7; 10 positions agree with TRBD1. The germline gives CDR1 SGDLS, CDR2 YYNGEE. The CDR3 loop spans 14 amino acids. V shed 4 bases and J 5 bases; nucleotides not matched to a gene: 6. This CDR3 is CASSLGDRGNEQYF. The CDR3 DNA sequence: TGTGCCAGCAGCCTCGGGGACAGGGGAAACGAGCAGTACTTC.

This CDR3 is CATSDFGHPSGTQYF. In nucleotides, the CDR3 is TGTGCCACCAGTGACTTCGGACATCCCTCGGGGACCCAGTACTTC. This chain uses TRBV24-1 with TRBJ2-5, with a tentative D call TRBD1 (5 bases). V was trimmed by 4 bases and J by 7 bases, leaving 18 bases between them. Germline values: CDR1 KGHDR, CDR2 SFDVKD. This CDR3 has 15 amino acids.